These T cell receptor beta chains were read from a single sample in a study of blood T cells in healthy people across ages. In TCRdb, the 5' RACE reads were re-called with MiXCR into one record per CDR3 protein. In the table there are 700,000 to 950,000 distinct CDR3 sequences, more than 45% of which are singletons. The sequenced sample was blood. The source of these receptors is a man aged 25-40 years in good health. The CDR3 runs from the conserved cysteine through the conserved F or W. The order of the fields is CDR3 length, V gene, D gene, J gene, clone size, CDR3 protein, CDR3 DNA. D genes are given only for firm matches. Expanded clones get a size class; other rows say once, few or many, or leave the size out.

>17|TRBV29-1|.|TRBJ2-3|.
CSVDGTEFLTFTDTQYF
TGCAGCGTTGATGGGACGGAATTTCTAACCTTCACAGATACGCAGTATTTT
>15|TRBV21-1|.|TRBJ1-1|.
CASSPRQSGNTEAFF
TGTGCCAGCAGCCCCCGACAGAGTGGGAACACTGAAGCTTTCTTT
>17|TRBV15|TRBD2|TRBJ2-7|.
CATSRESPSGARYEQYF
TGTGCCACCAGCAGAGAGTCCCCTAGCGGGGCTCGGTACGAGCAGTACTTC
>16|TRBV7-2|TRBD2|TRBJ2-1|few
CASSRTLAGGYNEQFF
TGTGCCAGCAGCCGAACTCTAGCGGGGGGCTACAATGAGCAGTTCTTC
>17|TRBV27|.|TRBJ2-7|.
CASSRPAPSTGPYEQYF
TGTGCCAGCAGTCGTCCGGCCCCGTCCACGGGACCCTACGAGCAGTACTTC
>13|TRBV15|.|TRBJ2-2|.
CATTGYETGELFF
TGTGCCACAACTGGCTATGAAACCGGGGAGCTGTTTTTT
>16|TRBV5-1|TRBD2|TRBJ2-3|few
CASSPTSSGPTDTQYF
TGCGCCAGCAGCCCGACTTCTAGCGGACCCACAGATACGCAGTATTTT
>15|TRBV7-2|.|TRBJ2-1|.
CASSFVRGLANEQFF
TGTGCCAGCAGCTTTGTAAGAGGCCTGGCGAATGAGCAGTTCTTC
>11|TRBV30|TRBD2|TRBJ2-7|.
CACSGAYEQYF
TGTGCCTGTAGCGGGGCCTACGAGCAGTACTTC
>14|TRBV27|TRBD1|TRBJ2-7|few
CASSLDRPPYEQYF
TGTGCCAGCAGTTTGGACAGGCCGCCCTACGAGCAGTACTTC
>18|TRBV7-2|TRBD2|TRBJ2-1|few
CASSKGVGTSGKYNEQFF
TGTGCCAGCAGCAAGGGGGTGGGGACTAGCGGAAAATACAATGAGCAGTTCTTC
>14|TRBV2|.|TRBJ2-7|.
CASNLDRSSYEQYF
TGTGCCAGCAACCTCGACAGGAGCTCCTACGAGCAGTACTTC
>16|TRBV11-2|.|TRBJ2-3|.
CASSRREGPSTDTQYF
TGTGCCAGCAGCCGACGTGAGGGACCCAGCACAGATACGCAGTATTTT
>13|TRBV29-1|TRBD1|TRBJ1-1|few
CSPRDRGPHEAFF
TGCAGCCCGCGAGACAGGGGGCCCCATGAAGCTTTCTTT
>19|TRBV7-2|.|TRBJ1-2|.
CASSLARTSGALLDYGYTF
TGTGCCAGCAGCCTAGCTAGAACGTCGGGGGCCCTTTTAGACTATGGCTACACCTTC
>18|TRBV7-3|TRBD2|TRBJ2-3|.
CASSPQPQAGGPPDTQYF
TGTGCTAGCAGCCCACAGCCTCAAGCGGGAGGGCCTCCCGATACGCAGTATTTT
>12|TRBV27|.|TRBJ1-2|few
CASSMGAGRYTF
TGTGCCAGCTCGATGGGGGCGGGTCGTTACACCTTC
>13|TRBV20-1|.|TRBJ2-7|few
CSATGTHLYEQYF
TGCAGTGCTACCGGGACTCATTTATACGAGCAGTATTTC
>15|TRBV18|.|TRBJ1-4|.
CASSPQDGFNEKLFF
TGTGCCAGCTCACCACAGGACGGATTTAATGAAAAACTGTTTTTT
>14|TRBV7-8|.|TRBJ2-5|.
CASSLSRGGETQYF
TGTGCCAGCAGCTTAAGCCGGGGAGGCGAGACCCAGTACTTC
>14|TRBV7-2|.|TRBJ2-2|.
CASSLGVDTGELFF
TGTGCCAGCAGCTTAGGGGTAGACACCGGGGAGCTGTTTTTT
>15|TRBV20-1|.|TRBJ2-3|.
CSARDNRNIADTQYF
TGCAGTGCTAGAGATAACCGAAATATAGCAGATACGCAGTATTTT
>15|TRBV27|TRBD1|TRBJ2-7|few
CASAFSGQGYDEQYF
TGTGCCAGCGCCTTTTCCGGACAGGGTTACGACGAGCAGTACTTC
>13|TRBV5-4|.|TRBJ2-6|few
CASQVAGANVLTF
TGTGCCAGCCAAGTTGCCGGGGCCAACGTCCTGACTTTC
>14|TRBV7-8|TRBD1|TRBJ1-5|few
CASSIGQGDQPQHF
TGTGCCAGCAGCATCGGACAGGGCGATCAGCCCCAGCATTTT
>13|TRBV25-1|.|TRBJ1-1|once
CASGSTGAREAFF
TGTGCCAGCGGATCAACAGGAGCGCGTGAAGCTTTCTTT
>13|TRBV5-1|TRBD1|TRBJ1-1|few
CASSLGTGTGAFF
TGCGCCAGCAGCTTGGGGACAGGGACTGGAGCTTTCTTT
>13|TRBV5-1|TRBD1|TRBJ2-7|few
CASSYFDRDEQYF
TGCGCCAGCAGCTACTTCGACAGGGACGAGCAGTACTTC
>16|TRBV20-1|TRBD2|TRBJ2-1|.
CSASVLAGGAVREQFF
TGCAGTGCTAGTGTACTAGCGGGAGGGGCTGTGCGGGAGCAGTTCTTC
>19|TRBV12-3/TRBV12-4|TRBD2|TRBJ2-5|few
CASRGPQLAGGVSVETQYF
TGTGCCAGCAGGGGCCCCCAGCTAGCGGGAGGGGTTAGTGTTGAGACCCAGTACTTC
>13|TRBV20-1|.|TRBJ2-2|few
CSAREKTIGELFF
TGCAGTGCTAGAGAGAAGACAATCGGGGAGCTGTTTTTT
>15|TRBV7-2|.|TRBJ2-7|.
CASSLQGGTSYEQYF
TGTGCCAGCAGCCTCCAGGGGGGGACCTCCTACGAGCAGTACTTC
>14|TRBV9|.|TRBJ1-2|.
CASTVVGFQGGYTF
TGTGCCAGCACCGTAGTAGGCTTTCAGGGAGGCTACACCTTC
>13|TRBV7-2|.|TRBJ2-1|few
CASSPRTFNEQFF
TGTGCCAGCAGCCCCCGAACTTTCAATGAGCAGTTCTTC
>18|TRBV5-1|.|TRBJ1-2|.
CASSRVQGPKWGNCGYTF
TGCGCCAGCAGCAGAGTACAGGGACCGAAATGGGGTAACTGTGGCTACACCTTC
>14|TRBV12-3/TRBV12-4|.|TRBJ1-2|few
CASSLGTNDYGYTF
TGTGCCAGCAGTTTGGGTACGAATGACTATGGCTACACCTTC
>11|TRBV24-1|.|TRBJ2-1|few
CATSLFNEQFF
TGTGCCACCAGTTTATTCAATGAGCAGTTCTTC
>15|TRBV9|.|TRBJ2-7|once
CASSSSPEGRYEQYF
TGTGCCAGCAGCTCATCGCCGGAGGGCCGCTACGAGCAGTACTTC
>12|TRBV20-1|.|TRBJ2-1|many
CSAHAGGDEQFF
TGCAGTGCTCACGCAGGTGGGGATGAGCAGTTCTTC
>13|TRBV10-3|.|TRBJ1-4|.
CAIKAIGGEKLFF
TGTGCCATCAAAGCCATAGGAGGGGAAAAACTGTTTTTT
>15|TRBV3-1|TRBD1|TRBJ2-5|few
CASSPIQGLQETQYF
TGTGCCAGCAGCCCCATACAGGGGCTCCAAGAGACCCAGTACTTC
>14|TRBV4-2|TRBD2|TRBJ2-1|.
CTSSEAGGHNEQFF
TGTACCAGCAGCGAGGCGGGAGGGCACAATGAGCAGTTCTTC
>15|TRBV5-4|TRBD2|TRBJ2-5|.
CASSSRTSGQETQYF
TGTGCCAGCAGTTCTAGGACTAGCGGGCAAGAGACCCAGTACTTC
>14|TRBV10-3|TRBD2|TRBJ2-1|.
CAISASGGPHEQFF
TGTGCCATCAGTGCGTCGGGAGGGCCTCATGAGCAGTTCTTC
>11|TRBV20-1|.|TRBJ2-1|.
CSARGGGEQFF
TGCAGTGCTAGAGGAGGGGGTGAGCAGTTCTTC
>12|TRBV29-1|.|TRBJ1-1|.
CSVEEGGTEAFF
TGCAGCGTTGAAGAGGGTGGCACTGAAGCTTTCTTT
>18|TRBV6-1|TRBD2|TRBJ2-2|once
CASSPPGLAGGLTGELFF
TGTGCCAGCAGTCCCCCGGGACTAGCGGGAGGCCTCACCGGGGAGCTGTTTTTT
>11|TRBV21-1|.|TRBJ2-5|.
CAMRYRETQYF
TGTGCCATGCGCTATAGGGAGACCCAGTACTTC
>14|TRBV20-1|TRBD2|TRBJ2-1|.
CSAGRGSTLNEQFF
TGCAGTGCTGGTCGCGGGAGCACCCTCAATGAGCAGTTCTTC
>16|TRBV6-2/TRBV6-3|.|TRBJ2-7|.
CASSSISGRTFNEQYF
TGTGCCAGCAGTTCGATCTCCGGGCGGACTTTCAACGAGCAGTACTTC
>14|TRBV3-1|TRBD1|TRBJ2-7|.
CASSQDRRNDEQYF
TGTGCCAGCAGCCAGGACAGGAGGAACGACGAGCAGTACTTC
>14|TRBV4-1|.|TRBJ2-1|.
CASSQVEGDNEQFF
TGCGCCAGCAGCCAAGTTGAGGGCGACAATGAGCAGTTCTTC
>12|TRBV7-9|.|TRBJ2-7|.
CASSSTPGEQYF
TGTGCCAGCAGCTCCACTCCGGGGGAGCAGTACTTC